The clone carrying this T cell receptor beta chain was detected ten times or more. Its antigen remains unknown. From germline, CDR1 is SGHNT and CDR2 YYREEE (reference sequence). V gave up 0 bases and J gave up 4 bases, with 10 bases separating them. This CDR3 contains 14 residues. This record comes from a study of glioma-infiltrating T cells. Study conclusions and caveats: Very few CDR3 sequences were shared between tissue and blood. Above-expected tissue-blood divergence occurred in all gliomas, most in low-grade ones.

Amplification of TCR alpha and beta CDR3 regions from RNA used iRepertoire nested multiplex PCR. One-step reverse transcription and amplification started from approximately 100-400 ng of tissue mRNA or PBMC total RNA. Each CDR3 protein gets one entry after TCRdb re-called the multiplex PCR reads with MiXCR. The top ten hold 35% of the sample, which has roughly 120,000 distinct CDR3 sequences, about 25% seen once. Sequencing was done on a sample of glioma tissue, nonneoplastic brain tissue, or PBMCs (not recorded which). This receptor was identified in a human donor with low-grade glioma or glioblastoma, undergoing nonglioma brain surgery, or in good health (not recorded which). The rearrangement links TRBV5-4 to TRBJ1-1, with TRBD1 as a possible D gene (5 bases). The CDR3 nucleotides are TGTGCCAGCAGCTTGGTTACAGGCGGCACTGAAGCTTTCTTT. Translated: CASSLVTGGTEAFF.